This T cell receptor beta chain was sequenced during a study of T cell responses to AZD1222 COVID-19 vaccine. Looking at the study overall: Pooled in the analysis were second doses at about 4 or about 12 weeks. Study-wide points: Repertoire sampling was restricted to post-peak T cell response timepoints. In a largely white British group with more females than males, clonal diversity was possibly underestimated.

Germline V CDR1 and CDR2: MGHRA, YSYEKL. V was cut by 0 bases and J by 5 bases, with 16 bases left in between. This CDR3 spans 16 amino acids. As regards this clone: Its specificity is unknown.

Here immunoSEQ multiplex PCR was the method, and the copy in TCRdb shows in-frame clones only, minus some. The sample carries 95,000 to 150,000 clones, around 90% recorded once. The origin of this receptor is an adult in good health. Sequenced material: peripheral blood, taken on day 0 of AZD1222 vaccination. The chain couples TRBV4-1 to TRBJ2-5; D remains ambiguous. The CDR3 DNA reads TGCGCCAGCAGCCAAGAAGGGCCTCGTACCAGGGAGACCCAGTACTTC. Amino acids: CASSQEGPRTRETQYF.